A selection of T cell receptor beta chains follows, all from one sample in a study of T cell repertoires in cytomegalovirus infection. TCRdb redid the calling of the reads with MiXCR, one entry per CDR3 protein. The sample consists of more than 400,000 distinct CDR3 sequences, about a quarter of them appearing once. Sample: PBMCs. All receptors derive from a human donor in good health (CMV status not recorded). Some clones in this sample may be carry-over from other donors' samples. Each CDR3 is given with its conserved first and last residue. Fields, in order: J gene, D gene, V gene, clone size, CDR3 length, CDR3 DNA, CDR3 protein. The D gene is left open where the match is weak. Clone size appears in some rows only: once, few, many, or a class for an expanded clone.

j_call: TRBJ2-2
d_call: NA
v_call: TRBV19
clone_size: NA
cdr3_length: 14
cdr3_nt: TGTGCCAGTAGTAAGGGACAGAACACCGGGGAGCTGTTTTTT
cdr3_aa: CASSKGQNTGELFF

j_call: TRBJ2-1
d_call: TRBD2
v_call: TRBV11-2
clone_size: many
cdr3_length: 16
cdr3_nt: TGTGCCAGCAGCCCAACAATAGCGGGAATTTACAATGAGCAGTTCTTC
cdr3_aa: CASSPTIAGIYNEQFF

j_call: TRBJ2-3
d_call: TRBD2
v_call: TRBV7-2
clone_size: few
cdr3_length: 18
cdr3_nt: TGTGCCAGCACCGGACTTCGACTAGCGGGAGGGATCACAGATACGCAGTATTTT
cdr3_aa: CASTGLRLAGGITDTQYF

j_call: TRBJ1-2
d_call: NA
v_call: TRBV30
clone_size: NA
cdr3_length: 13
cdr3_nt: TGTGCCTGGAGTGTCGCCAACATCATGGACTACACCTTC
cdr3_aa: CAWSVANIMDYTF

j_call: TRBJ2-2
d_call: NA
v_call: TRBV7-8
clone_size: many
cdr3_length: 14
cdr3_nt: TGTGCCAGCAGCTCGACAGTGAACACCGGGGAGCTGTTTTTT
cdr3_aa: CASSSTVNTGELFF

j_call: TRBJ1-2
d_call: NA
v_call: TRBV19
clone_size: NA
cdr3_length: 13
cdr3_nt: TGTGCCAGTAGTATCCTGCAGGGGCTTGGCTACACCTTC
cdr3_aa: CASSILQGLGYTF

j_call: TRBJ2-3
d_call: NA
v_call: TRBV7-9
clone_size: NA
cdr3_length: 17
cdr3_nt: TGTGCCAGCAGCATAGATTGGACGGAGGGGGGCACAGATACGCAGTATTTT
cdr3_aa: CASSIDWTEGGTDTQYF

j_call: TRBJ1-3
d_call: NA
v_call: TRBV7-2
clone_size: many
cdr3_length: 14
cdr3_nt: TGTGCCAGCAGCTTACACGGGCCTGGAAACACCATATATTTT
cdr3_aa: CASSLHGPGNTIYF

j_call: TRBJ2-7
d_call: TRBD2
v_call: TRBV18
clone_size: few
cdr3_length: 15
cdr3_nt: TGTGCCAGCTCCCCCGGGGGGGAACAAATCTACGAGCAGTACTTC
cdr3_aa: CASSPGGEQIYEQYF

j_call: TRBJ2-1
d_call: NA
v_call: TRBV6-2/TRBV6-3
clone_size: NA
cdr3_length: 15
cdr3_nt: TGTGCCAGCAGTTACGCTACACCGGAGCTTAATGAGCAGTTCTTC
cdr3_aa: CASSYATPELNEQFF

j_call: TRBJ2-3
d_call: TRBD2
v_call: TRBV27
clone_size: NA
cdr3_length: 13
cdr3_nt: TGTGCCAGCAGGGGTAGCGGGGGGAATACGCAGTATTTT
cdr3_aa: CASRGSGGNTQYF

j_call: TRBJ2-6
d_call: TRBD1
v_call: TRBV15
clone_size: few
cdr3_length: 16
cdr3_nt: TGTGCCACCAGACAGGGGATCAACTCTGGGGCCAACGTCCTGACTTTC
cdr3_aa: CATRQGINSGANVLTF

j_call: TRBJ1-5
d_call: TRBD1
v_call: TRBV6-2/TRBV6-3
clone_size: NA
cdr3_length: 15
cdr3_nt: TGTGCCAGCAGGCCAGCGGGACAGGACAATCAGCCCCAGCATTTT
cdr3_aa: CASRPAGQDNQPQHF

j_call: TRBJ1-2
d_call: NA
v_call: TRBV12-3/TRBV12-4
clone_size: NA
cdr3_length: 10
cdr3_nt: TGTGCCAGCAGTAAGGAGGGCTACACCTTC
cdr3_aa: CASSKEGYTF

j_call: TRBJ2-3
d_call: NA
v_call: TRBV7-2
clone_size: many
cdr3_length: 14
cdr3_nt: TGTGCCAGCAGCTTTAATGTTGCCCCTGATACGCAGTATTTT
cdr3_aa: CASSFNVAPDTQYF

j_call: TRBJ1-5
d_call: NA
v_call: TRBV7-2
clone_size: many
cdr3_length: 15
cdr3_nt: TGTGCCAGCAGCTTGGGACGGGTTAGCAATCAGCCCCAGCATTTT
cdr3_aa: CASSLGRVSNQPQHF

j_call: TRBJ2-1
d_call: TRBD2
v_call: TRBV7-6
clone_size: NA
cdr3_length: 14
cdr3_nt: TGTGCCAGCAGCGGACTAGCGATACAGAATGAGCAGTTCTTC
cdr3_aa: CASSGLAIQNEQFF

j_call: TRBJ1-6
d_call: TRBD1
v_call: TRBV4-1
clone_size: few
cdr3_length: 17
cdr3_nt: TGCGCCAGCAGCCACTCAAAGGGGGCATGGGATAATTCACCCCTCCACTTT
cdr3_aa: CASSHSKGAWDNSPLHF

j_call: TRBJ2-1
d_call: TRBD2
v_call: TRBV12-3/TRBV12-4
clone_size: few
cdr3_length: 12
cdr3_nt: TGTGCCAGCAGGCCCGGGACTAGCGGACAGTTCTTC
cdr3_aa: CASRPGTSGQFF

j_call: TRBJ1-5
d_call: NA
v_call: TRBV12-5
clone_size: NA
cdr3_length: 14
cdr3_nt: TGTGCTAGTGCCACCCGGGAAGCAAATCAGCCCCAGCATTTT
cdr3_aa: CASATREANQPQHF

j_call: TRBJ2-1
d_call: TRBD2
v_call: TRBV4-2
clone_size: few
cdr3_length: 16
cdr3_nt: TGTGCCAGCAGCCAAGACCTGGGACTAGCGGGAGTTGAGCAGTTCTTC
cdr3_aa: CASSQDLGLAGVEQFF

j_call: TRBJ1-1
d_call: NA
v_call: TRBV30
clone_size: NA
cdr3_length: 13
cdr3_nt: TGTGCCTGGAGCAAAAACCCTGGGACTGAAGCTTTCTTT
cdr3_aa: CAWSKNPGTEAFF

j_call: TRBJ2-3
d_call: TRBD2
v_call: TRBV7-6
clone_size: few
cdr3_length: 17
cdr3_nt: TGTGCCAGCAGCAGAATTAGCGGGAGGGCCCTCTCAGATACGCAGTATTTT
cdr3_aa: CASSRISGRALSDTQYF

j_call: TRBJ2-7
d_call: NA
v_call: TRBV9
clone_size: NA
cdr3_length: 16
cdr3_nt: TGTGCCAGCAGCGCTAACCATCCTAGCGCCGGAGGGGAGCAGTACTTC
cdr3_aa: CASSANHPSAGGEQYF

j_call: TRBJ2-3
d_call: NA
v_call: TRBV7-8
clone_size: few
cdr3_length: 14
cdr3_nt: TGTGCCAGCAGCCTGCCACCGGACACATATACCCAGTATTTT
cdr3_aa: CASSLPPDTYTQYF